Below are 20 T cell receptor beta chains sequenced from a single sample in a study of STAT3 mutations in large granular lymphocyte leukemia (dated by TCRdb to between 2018 and 2021). Results and caveats for the whole study, not just this receptor: At least one immunodominant TCRbeta clonotype was identified in every T-LGLL patient, and multiple immunodominant subclonotypes were identified in about half of the T-LGLL patients.

These TCRs are of unknown antigen specificity. The library came from the immunoSEQ multiplex PCR assay. In its TCRdb copy, this immuneACCESS table keeps in-frame sequences only and misses some clones. Where compared with another copy, unresolved V genes explain less than half of these, and the others have no known cause. The sample data list 37,000 or so clones, and around nine tenths of these were observed just once. The ten largest make up under 0.55% of the sample. Sample: PBMCs. The origin of the receptors is a human donor with T large granular lymphocyte leukemia. Some clones in this sample may be carry-over from other donors' samples.

Worth noting for this clone: Germline is not matched at one junction end, which may reflect a read error. The DNA for the CDR3 is TGTGCCAGTAGTTCCGACCATGAGACCCAGTACTTC. Its translation: CASSSDHETQYF. This chain uses TRBV19 with TRBJ2-5, with unresolved D. This CDR3 contains 12 residues. Germline CDR1 and CDR2: LNHDA and SQIVND (reference sequence).

There are a few counts of this clone. The chain links TRBV19 to TRBJ2-6, with 7 positions matching TRBD1. The CDR3 loop spans 16 amino acids. Germline loops: CDR1 LNHDA, CDR2 SQIVND (reference sequence). Germline trimming cut 1 base from V and 2 bases from J; bases unmatched to any gene: 2. This CDR3 is CASSIGQGTGANVLTF. DNA for the CDR3: TGTGCCAGTAGTATAGGACAGGGTACTGGGGCCAACGTCCTGACTTTC.

This chain connects TRBV18 to TRBJ1-3; D is undetermined. CDR1 is KGHSH and CDR2 is LQKENI in the germline V gene. The CDR3 length is 17 residues. V was clipped by 1 base and J by 0 bases, with 13 bases between them. CDR3 nucleotides: TGTGCCAGCTCACCACGGGTCGGTGCCGACTCTGGAAACACCATATATTTT. Translated, it gives CASSPRVGADSGNTIYF. Using reference TRBV18 and TRBJ1-3 for the parts outside the CDR3, the full variable domain is NAGVMQNPRHLVRRRGQEARLRCSPMKGHSHVYWYRQLPEEGLKFMVYLQKENIIDESGMPKERFSAEFPKEGPSILRIQQVVRGDSAAYFCASSPRVGADSGNTIYFGEGSWLTVV.

This sequence joins TRBV2 and TRBJ2-5; possible D gene TRBD1, 5 bases. CDR3 length equals 14 residues. CDR1 and CDR2 from the germline V gene are SNHLY and FYNNEI. With 2 bases removed from V and 2 bases from J, the gap between germline ends came to 9 bases. CDR3 nucleotide sequence: TGTGCCAGCAGTGAATTGACAGTACAAGAGACCCAGTACTTC. Translated: CASSELTVQETQYF.

The J gene is TRBJ2-5, the V gene TRBV5-1, with 7 bases lining up with TRBD1. The ends lost 4 bases at V and 2 bases at J; junction bases unmatched: 8. The CDR3 totals 15 residues. Germline V CDR1 and CDR2: SGHRS, YFSETQ. The CDR3 protein is CASSPGDSLQETQYF. As DNA, the CDR3 is TGCGCCAGCAGCCCCGGGGACAGCTTACAAGAGACCCAGTACTTC.

This chain connects TRBV27 to TRBJ2-3; weak D call: TRBD2 (6 bases). Looked up from germline, CDR1 is MNHEY and CDR2 is SMNVEV (reference sequence). This CDR3 comprises 14 residues. V lost 5 bases, J lost 1 base, and 10 bases lay in between. The CDR3 DNA sequence: TGTGCCAGCAGTCCAGGACTACGCACAGATACGCAGTATTTT. Encoded protein: CASSPGLRTDTQYF.

The V gene is TRBV9, the J gene TRBJ2-6; possibly TRBD1 for D (5 bases). This CDR3 contains 16 residues. Germline assignment: CDR1 SGDLS and CDR2 YYNGEE. The V end was cut by 4 bases, the J end by 0 bases, with 11 bases between. Written as DNA, the CDR3 is TGTGCCAGCAGCAATACAGGTTACTCTGGGGCCAACGTCCTGACTTTC. This encodes CASSNTGYSGANVLTF.

This clone has only one observation. The chain has TRBV4-2 and TRBJ2-3; 9 nucleotides align to TRBD2. Germline-derived CDR1 and CDR2 are LGHNA and YNFKEQ. Trimming took 4 bases from V and 1 from J; bases not matched to a gene: 21. The CDR3 extends over 21 amino acids. The CDR3 nucleotides read TGTGCCAGCAGCCTATCTGGGCTAGCGGGGTCGGGTAGTGGTCGCACAGATACGCAGTATTTT. This translates into CASSLSGLAGSGSGRTDTQYF.

V and J are TRBV7-2 and TRBJ2-3; unclear D gene. Trimming cost V 5 bases and J 1 base, with 7 bases left between them. The V gene's germline CDR1 is SGHTA and CDR2 FQGNSA. The CDR3 is 13 residues long. CDR3 coding DNA: TGTGCCAGCAGCACTCGGGGCACAGATACGCAGTATTTT. Translating it yields CASSTRGTDTQYF.

The chain couples TRBV5-1 to TRBJ1-1; perhaps TRBD1 as D (5 bases). In germline, CDR1 is SGHRS, CDR2 YFSETQ. V dropped 0 bases and J dropped 1 base, with 10 bases sitting between them. This CDR3 is built from 15 residues. The CDR3 DNA reads TGCGCCAGCAGCTTGGCCCCAGGGTCGAACACTGAAGCTTTCTTT. Protein: CASSLAPGSNTEAFF.

The chain couples TRBV7-2 to TRBJ2-7, with 7 nucleotides matching TRBD2. CDR1 and CDR2 from the germline V gene are SGHTA and FQGNSA. V was pared by 5 bases and J by 3 bases, with 4 bases of the junction left unmatched. CDR3 length: 13 amino acids. CDR3 in amino acids: CASSRTSFYEQYV. The CDR3 bases are TGTGCCAGCAGCCGGACTAGTTTCTACGAGCAGTACGTC.

This clone has a single count. This CDR3 is CASSPPTLADTQYF. The DNA of the CDR3 is TGTGCCAGCTCACCACCGACACTAGCGGATACGCAGTATTTT. The chain couples TRBV18 to TRBJ2-3; 7 positions match TRBD2. Trimming took 0 bases from V and 6 from J; bases not matched to a gene: 3. Germline V gives CDR1 KGHSH, CDR2 LQKENI. The CDR3 is made up of 14 amino acids. The whole variable domain, remainder taken from reference TRBV18 and TRBJ2-3, is NAGVMQNPRHLVRRRGQEARLRCSPMKGHSHVYWYRQLPEEGLKFMVYLQKENIIDESGMPKERFSAEFPKEGPSILRIQQVVRGDSAAYFCASSPPTLADTQYFGPGTRLTVL.

This chain links TRBV30 with TRBJ1-4, with 7 nucleotides matching TRBD1. V gave up 1 base and J gave up 5 bases; unmatched junction bases: 7. The V gene's germline CDR1 is GTSNPN and CDR2 SVGIG (reference sequence). This CDR3 is built from 15 residues. The CDR3 nucleotides are TGTGCCTGGAGTGGATGGGACAGTTCCAATGAAAAACTGTTTTTT. This codes for CAWSGWDSSNEKLFF.

This clone was seen only a few times. The V call is TRBV5-1, the J call TRBJ1-2; 7 bases agree with TRBD1. The CDR3 is 14 amino acids. V shed 3 bases, J shed 0 bases, and the junction held 2 bases outside the gene matches. Per the germline V gene, CDR1 is SGHRS and CDR2 is YFSETQ. Written as DNA, the CDR3 is TGCGCCAGCAGCTCCGGGACAGCTAACTATGGCTACACCTTC. This sequence encodes CASSSGTANYGYTF.

The chain carries TRBV5-4 and TRBJ2-2; no clear D gene. Trimming took off 0 bases at V and 3 bases at J, with 6 bases between the two ends. Germline V gene sequence: CDR1 SGHNT, CDR2 YYREEE (reference sequence). The CDR3 has 14 amino acids. The CDR3 sequence is CASSLATYTGELFF. The CDR3 bases are TGTGCCAGCAGCTTGGCTACCTACACCGGGGAGCTGTTTTTT.

This clone was observed a handful of times. The CDR3 loop reads CASRWTGEGTGELFF. The CDR3 region has the DNA TGCGCCAGCAGATGGACAGGGGAGGGCACCGGGGAGCTGTTTTTT. This chain uses TRBV5-1 with TRBJ2-2, with 9 bases matching TRBD1. The ends lost 5 bases at V and 4 bases at J; junction bases unmatched: 6. The CDR3 runs 15 residues. Per germline, CDR1 SGHRS and CDR2 YFSETQ.

The gene calls are TRBV18 and TRBJ1-2; D unresolved. CDR3 size: 13 residues. From germline, CDR1 is KGHSH and CDR2 LQKENI. Between the trimmed V and J ends, which lost 3 bases and 6 bases, there was a span of 11 bases. CDR3 bases: TGTGCCAGCTCACCCCGGCGGGAGGATGGCTACACCTTC. As protein: CASSPRREDGYTF. The full variable domain, rest sourced from reference TRBV18 and TRBJ1-2, is NAGVMQNPRHLVRRRGQEARLRCSPMKGHSHVYWYRQLPEEGLKFMVYLQKENIIDESGMPKERFSAEFPKEGPSILRIQQVVRGDSAAYFCASSPRREDGYTFGSGTRLTVV.

This clone appeared a single time. This rearrangement joins TRBV4-1 to TRBJ1-5; D call uncertain. V lost 0 bases to trimming and J lost 8 bases, with 8 bases between them. CDR1 is MGHRA, CDR2 YSYEKL, per germline. The CDR3 is 13 residues long. The CDR3 loop is CASSQEPTEPQHF. As DNA, the CDR3 is TGCGCCAGCAGCCAAGAACCAACGGAGCCCCAGCATTTT.

The chain recombines TRBV10-2 with TRBJ2-4; TRBD2 matches 11 bases. Germline values: CDR1 WSHSY, CDR2 SAAADI. With V trimmed by 10 bases and J by 5 bases, 4 bases remained unmatched. The CDR3 length is 13 residues. The CDR3 reads CATLLAGENIQYF. CDR3 bases: TGCGCCACATTACTAGCGGGGGAAAACATTCAGTACTTC.

The CDR3 DNA is TGTGCCAGCAGCTCGACAGGGACGGACTATGGCTACACCTTC. The encoded protein is CASSSTGTDYGYTF. The genes are TRBV7-9 and TRBJ1-2; 7 nucleotides agree with TRBD1. V gave up 4 bases and J gave up 3 bases; unmatched junction bases: 5. The CDR3 length is 14 residues. From germline, CDR1 is SEHNR and CDR2 FQNEAQ (reference sequence).